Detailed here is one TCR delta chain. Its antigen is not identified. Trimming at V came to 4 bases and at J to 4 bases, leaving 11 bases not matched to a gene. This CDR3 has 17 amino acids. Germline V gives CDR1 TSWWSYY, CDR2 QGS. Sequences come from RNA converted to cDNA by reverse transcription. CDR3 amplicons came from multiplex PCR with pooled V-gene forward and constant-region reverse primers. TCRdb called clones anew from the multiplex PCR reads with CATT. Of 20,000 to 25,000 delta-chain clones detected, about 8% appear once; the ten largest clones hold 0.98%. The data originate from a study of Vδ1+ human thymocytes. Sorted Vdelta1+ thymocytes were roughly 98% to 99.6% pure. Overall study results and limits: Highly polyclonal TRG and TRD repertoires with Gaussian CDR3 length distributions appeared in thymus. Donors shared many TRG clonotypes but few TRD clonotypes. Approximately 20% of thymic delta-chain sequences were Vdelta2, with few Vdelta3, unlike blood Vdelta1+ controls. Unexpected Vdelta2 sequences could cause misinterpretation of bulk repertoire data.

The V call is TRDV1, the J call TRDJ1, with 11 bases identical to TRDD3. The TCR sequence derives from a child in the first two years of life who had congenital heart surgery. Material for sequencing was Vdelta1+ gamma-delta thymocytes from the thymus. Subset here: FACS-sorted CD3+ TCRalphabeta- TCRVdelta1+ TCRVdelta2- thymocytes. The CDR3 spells CALGVKYWGIYGDKLIF. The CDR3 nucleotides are TGTGCTCTTGGGGTCAAGTACTGGGGGATATATGGCGATAAACTCATCTTT.